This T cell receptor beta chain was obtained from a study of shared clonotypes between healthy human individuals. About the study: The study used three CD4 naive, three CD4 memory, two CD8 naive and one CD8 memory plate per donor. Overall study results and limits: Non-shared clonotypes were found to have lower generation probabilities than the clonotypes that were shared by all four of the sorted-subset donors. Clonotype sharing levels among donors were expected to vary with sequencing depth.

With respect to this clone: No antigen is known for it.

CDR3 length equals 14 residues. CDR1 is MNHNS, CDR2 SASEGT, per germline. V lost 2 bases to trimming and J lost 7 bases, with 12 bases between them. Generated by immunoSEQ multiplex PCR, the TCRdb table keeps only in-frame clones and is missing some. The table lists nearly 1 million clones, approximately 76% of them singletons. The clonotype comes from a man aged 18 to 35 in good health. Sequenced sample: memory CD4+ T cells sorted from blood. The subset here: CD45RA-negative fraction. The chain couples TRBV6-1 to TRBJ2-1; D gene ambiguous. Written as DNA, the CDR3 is TGTGCCAGCAGTGAACCGCCCACGGTGAATGAGCAGTTCTTC. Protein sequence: CASSEPPTVNEQFF.